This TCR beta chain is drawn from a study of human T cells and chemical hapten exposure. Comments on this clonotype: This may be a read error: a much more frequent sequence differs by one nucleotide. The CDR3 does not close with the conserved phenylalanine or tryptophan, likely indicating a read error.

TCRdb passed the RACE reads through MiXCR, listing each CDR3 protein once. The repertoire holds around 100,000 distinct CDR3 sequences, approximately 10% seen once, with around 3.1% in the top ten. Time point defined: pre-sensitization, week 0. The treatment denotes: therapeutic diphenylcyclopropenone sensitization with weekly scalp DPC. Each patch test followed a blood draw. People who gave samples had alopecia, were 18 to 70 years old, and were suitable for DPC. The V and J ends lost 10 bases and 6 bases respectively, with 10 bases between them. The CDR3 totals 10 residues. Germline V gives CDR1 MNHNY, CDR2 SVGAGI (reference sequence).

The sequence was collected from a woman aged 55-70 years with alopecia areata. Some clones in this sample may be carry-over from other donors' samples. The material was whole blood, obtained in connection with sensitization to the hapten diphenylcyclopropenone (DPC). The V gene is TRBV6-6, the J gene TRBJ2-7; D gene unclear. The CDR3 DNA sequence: TGTGCCACCAAAATGGGCGAGCAGTACCTC. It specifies CATKMGEQYL.